This entry describes one T cell receptor beta chain. What it binds is unknown. A much larger clone sits a single nucleotide away, making a read error possible. The source of the sample is a study of tumor and adjacent non-tumor tissue in lung cancer. Looking at the study overall: Some 4.2 million productive TCRbeta reads were obtained per sample on average.

Three rounds of nested PCR, following a modified ARM-PCR protocol, produced the TCRbeta library. Each CDR3 protein is one row after TCRdb ran MiXCR on the multiplex PCR reads. This sample has 65,000 to 75,000 distinct CDR3 sequences, with 76% found just once. This sample's RNA came from whole unsorted tissue. This non-tumor lung sample came from over 3 cm beyond the tumor edge. Study-wide results and limits: Normal lung showed higher cumulative top 100 clone frequency than tumor. Significantly higher TCR diversity was found in tumor than normal lung.

Looked up from germline, CDR1 is GTSNPN and CDR2 is SVGIG (reference sequence). Trimming cost V 2 bases and J 8 bases; bases outside gene matches: 5. CDR3 length: 12 residues. The sample comprised distant non-tumor lung tissue. The sequence was obtained from a man aged 55-75 years with non-small cell lung cancer. This chain links TRBV30 with TRBJ1-1, with 7 bases aligning to TRBD1. The CDR3 sequence is CAWSPQGGEAFF. CDR3 nucleotides: TGTGCCTGGAGTCCTCAGGGGGGCGAAGCTTTCTTT.